Given below is one TCR beta chain in context. Its antigen is not known. This record comes from a study of T cell clusters in autoimmune cytopenias. TRB was amplified from roughly 250 ng of peripheral blood genomic DNA per sample. Germline lookup yields CDR1 LGHNA and CDR2 YNFKEQ. The CDR3 has 16 residues. Points from the study as a whole: TRB repertoire shifts in secondary cytopenia and chronic lymphocytic leukemia mostly reflected lymphoma, not autoimmunity. Physiological T cell clusters of healthy donors were apparently absent in primary autoimmune cytopenia patients. Compared with active autoimmune hepatitis patients, healthy donors showed almost three-fold more exclusive TRB clusters. The cluster-lack signature was not seen for secondary cytopenia versus chronic lymphocytic leukemia.

TRB rearrangements were amplified by touch-down multiplex PCR with mixed TRB-A/B primers. TCRdb derives one entry per CDR3 protein from the multiplex PCR reads, leaving out DNA. The sample includes some 8,400 distinct CDR3 sequences. The genes are TRBV4-2 and TRBJ1-2; as DNA is missing, the TRBD1 call by TCRdb cannot be tested. The receptor was isolated from a human donor with an autoimmune cytopenia or autoimmune hepatitis (not recorded which). Sequences were obtained from peripheral blood. The CDR3 region is CASSQQGDRPNYGYTF.